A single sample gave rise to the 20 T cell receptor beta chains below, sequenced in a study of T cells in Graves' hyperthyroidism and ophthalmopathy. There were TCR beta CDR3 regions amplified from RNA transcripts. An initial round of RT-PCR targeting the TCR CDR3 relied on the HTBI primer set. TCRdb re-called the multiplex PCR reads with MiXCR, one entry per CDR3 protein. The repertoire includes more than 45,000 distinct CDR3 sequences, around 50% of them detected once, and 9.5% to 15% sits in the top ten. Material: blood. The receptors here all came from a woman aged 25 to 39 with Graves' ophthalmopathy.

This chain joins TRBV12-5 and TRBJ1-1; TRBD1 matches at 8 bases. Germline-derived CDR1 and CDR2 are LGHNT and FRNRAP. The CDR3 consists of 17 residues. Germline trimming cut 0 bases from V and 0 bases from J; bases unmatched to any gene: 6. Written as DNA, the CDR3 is TGTGCTAGTGGTTTGGTAAGACAGGGGCCGATGAACACTGAAGCTTTCTTT. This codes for CASGLVRQGPMNTEAFF.

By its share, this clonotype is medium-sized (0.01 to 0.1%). CDR3 loop: CATSSGVRNSPLHF. CDR3 DNA: TGTGCCACCAGCAGTGGGGTTCGTAATTCACCCCTCCACTTT. The V and J genes are TRBV15 and TRBJ1-6; unclear D gene. This CDR3 spans 14 amino acids. Looked up from germline, CDR1 is LNHNV and CDR2 is YYDKDF (reference sequence). Trimming pared 3 bases from V and 6 bases from J, leaving 9 bases between.

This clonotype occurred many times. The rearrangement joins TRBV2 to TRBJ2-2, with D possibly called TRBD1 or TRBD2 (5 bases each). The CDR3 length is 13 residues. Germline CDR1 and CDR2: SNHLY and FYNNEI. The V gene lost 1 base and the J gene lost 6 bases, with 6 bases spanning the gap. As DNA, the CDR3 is TGTGCCAGCAGTGAAGTGGGGGCCGGGGAGCTGTTTTTT. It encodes CASSEVGAGELFF.

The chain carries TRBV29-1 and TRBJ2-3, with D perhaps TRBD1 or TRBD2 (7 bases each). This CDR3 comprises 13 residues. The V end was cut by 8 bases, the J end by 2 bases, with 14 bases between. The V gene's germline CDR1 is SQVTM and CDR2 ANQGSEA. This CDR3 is CSSGGGNTDTQYF. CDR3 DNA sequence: TGCAGCTCAGGGGGGGGGAACACAGATACGCAGTATTTT.

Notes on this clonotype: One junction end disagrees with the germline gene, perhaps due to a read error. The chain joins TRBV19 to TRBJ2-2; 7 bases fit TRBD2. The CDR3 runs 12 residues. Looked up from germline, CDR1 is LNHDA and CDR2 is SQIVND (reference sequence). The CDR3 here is CASSIYRGGLFF. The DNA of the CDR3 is TGTGCCAGTAGTATTTACCGCGGGGGGCTGTTTTTT.

CDR3: CATEPTSGNGNEQFF. CDR3 DNA sequence: TGTGCCACCGAACCGACTAGCGGGAACGGCAATGAGCAGTTCTTC. The gene calls are TRBV2 and TRBJ2-1, with 11 bases identical to TRBD2. Looked up from germline, CDR1 is SNHLY and CDR2 is FYNNEI. The length of the CDR3 is 15 residues. The junction had 11 bases not matched to a gene; V was cut back by 10 bases and J by 6 bases.

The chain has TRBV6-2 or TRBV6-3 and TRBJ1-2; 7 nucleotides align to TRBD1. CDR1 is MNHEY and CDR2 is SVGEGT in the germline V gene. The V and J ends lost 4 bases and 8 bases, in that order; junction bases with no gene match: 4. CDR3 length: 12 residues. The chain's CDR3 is CASSSLGGGYTF. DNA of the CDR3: TGTGCCAGCAGTTCCTTAGGGGGCGGCTACACCTTC.

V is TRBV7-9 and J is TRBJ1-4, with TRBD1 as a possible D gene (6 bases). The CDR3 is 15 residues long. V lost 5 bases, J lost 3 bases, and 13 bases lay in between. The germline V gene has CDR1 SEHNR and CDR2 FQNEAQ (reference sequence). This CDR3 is CASSPRGFANEKLFF. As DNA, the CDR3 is TGTGCCAGCAGCCCCAGGGGATTTGCTAATGAAAAACTGTTTTTT.

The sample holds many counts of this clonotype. The CDR3 reads CASSLVDGQPVGEQYF. CDR3 nucleotides: TGTGCCAGCAGCTTAGTTGATGGTCAACCCGTGGGGGAGCAGTACTTC. The V gene is TRBV7-6, the J gene TRBJ2-7; D is uncertain. CDR3 size: 16 residues. V was pared by 1 base and J by 7 bases, with 20 bases between. Germline assignment: CDR1 SGHVS and CDR2 FNYEAQ.

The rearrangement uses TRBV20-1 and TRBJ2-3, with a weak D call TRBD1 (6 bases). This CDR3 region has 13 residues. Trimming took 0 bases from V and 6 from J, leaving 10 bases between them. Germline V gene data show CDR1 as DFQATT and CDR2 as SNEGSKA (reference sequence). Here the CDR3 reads CSARDADRDTQYF. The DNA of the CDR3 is TGCAGTGCTAGAGATGCCGACAGGGATACGCAGTATTTT.

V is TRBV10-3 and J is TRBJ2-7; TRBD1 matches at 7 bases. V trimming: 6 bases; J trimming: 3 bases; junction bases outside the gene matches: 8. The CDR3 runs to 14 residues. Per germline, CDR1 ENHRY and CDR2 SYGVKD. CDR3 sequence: CAIRPGQRIYEQYF. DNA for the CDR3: TGTGCCATCAGACCGGGACAGAGAATCTACGAGCAGTACTTC.

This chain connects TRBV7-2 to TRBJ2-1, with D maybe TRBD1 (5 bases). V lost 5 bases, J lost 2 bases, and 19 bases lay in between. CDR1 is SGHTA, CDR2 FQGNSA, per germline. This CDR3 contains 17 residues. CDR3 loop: CASSGSPGQGAYNEQFF. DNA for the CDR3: TGTGCCAGCAGCGGGTCCCCGGGCCAAGGGGCCTACAATGAGCAGTTCTTC.

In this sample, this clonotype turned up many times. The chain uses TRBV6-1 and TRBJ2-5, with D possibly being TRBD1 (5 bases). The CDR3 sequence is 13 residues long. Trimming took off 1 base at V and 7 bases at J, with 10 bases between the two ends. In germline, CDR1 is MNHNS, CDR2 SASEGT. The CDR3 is CASSEGPGRTQYF. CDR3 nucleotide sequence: TGTGCCAGCAGTGAAGGGCCAGGGCGGACCCAGTACTTC.

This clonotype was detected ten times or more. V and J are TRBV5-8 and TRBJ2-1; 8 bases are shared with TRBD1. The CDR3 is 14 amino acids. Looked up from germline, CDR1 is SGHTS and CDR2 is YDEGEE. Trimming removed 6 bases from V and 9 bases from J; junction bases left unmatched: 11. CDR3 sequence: CASTRTGSSSEQFF. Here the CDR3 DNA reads TGTGCCAGCACCCGGACAGGGAGTTCAAGTGAGCAGTTCTTC.

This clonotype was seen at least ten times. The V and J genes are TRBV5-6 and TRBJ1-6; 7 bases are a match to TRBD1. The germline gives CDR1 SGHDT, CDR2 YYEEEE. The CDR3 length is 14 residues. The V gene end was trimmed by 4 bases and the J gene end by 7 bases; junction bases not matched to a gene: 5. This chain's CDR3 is CASSRTGSNSPLHF. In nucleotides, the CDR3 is TGTGCCAGCAGCAGGACAGGCAGCAATTCACCCCTCCACTTT.

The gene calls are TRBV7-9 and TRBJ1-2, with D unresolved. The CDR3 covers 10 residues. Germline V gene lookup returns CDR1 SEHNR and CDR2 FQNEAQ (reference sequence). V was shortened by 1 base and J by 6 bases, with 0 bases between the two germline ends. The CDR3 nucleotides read TGTGCCAGCAGCTTAGATGGCTACACCTTC. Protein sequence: CASSLDGYTF.

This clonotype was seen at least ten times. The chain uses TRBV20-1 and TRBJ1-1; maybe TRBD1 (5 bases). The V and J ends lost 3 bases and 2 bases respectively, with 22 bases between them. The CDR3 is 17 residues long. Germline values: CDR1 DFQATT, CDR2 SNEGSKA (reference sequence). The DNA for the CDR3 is TGCAGTGCTAGGGGGCCGGGTGGAGGGCAAAGTAACACTGAAGCTTTCTTT. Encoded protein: CSARGPGGGQSNTEAFF.

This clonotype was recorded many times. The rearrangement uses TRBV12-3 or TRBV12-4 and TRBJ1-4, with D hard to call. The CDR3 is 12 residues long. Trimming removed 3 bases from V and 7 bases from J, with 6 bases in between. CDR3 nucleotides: TGTGCCAGCAGTTTTCGCGGTGAAAAACTGTTTTTT. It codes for CASSFRGEKLFF.

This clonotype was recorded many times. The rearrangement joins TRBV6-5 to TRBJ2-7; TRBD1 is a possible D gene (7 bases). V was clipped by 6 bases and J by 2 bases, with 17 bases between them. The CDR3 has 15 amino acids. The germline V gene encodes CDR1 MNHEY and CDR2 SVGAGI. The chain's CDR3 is CASRQQGGPAYEQYF. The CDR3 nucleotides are TGTGCCAGCAGACAGCAGGGGGGACCCGCCTACGAGCAGTACTTC.

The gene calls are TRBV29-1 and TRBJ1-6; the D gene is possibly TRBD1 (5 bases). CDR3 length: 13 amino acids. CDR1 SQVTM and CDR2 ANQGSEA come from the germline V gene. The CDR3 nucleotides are TGCACCCGGTTGGGACTGTCCAATTCACCCCTCCACTTT. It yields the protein CTRLGLSNSPLHF.